This T cell receptor (beta chain) was retrieved from a study of T cells in Graves' hyperthyroidism and ophthalmopathy. Study context: Peripheral blood was taken when the disease was first diagnosed, before any treatment began.

The investigators amplified TCR beta CDR3 regions from RNA transcripts. The TCR CDR3 first-round RT-PCR relied on the HTBI primer set. TCRdb called the multiplex PCR reads again in MiXCR, with one record for every CDR3 protein. The sample consists of 250,000 to 300,000 distinct CDR3 sequences, about 18% of them appearing once. Notes on the study in general: Researchers report that a 13 V-J model separated ophthalmopathy from stable hyperthyroidism.

This clonotype was counted many times. Its antigen remains unknown. Trimming removed 2 bases at V and 11 bases at J, with 4 bases between. CDR1 SGHTA and CDR2 FQGNSA come from the germline V gene. This CDR3 spans 10 amino acids. Ophthalmopathy patients had moderate-to-severe active disease, CAS ≥3, NOSPECS ≥4, and disease duration under 3 months. What was sequenced was blood. The TCR was taken from a woman aged 60-75 years with Graves' ophthalmopathy. V and J are TRBV7-2 and TRBJ1-5; D remains unclear. The CDR3 bases are TGTGCCAGCAGCTTAAGGGCCCAGCATTTT. The encoded protein is CASSLRAQHF.